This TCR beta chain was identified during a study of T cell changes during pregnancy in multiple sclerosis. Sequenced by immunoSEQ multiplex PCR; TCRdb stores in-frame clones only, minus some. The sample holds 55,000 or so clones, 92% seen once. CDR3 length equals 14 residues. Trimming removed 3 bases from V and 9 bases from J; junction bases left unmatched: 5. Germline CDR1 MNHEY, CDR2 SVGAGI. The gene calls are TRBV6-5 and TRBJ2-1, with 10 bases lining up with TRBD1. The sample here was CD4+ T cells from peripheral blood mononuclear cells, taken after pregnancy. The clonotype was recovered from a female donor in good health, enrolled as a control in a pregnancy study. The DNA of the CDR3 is TGTGCCAGCAGTTATGGGACAGGGGCCCCTGAGCAGTTCTTC. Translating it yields CASSYGTGAPEQFF.